One sample yielded the 4 T cell receptor beta chains listed below, sequenced in a study of cytomegalovirus exposure and HLA in healthy donors. Use of 60 Vbeta and 13 Jbeta primers characterized the PCR. TCRdb's table, derived via immunoSEQ multiplex PCR, lists solely in-frame clones and lacks some. Of about 110,000 clones listed, around 74% were seen once; the top ten hold 4% to 5.5%. The sequencing sample was made of PBMCs. These receptors originate from a young man in good health and CMV-seropositive.

Only a few counts were recorded for this clone. CDR3 sequence reads: CASSIRSGSNEQFF. The CDR3 nucleotides read TGTGCCAGTAGTATAAGGAGCGGGAGCAATGAGCAGTTCTTC. V usage is TRBV19 and J usage is TRBJ2-1, with 8 bases lining up with TRBD2. CDR1 is LNHDA, CDR2 SQIVND, per germline (reference sequence). The CDR3 length is 14 residues. The V and J ends lost 2 bases and 6 bases, in that order; junction bases with no gene match: 3.

This clone was detected only a few times. This sequence joins TRBV4-2 and TRBJ1-2; weak D call: TRBD1 (5 bases). Germline-derived CDR1 and CDR2 are LGHNA and YNFKEQ. Trimming took off 0 bases at V and 0 bases at J, with 11 bases between the two ends. The CDR3 sequence is 16 residues long. This CDR3 reads CASSQDLRGANYGYTF. The CDR3 DNA reads TGTGCCAGCAGCCAAGATCTAAGGGGCGCTAACTATGGCTACACCTTC.

This clone was seen once. The chain recombines TRBV10-1 with TRBJ1-1, with D hard to call. The CDR3 totals 14 residues. Trimming removed 2 bases at V and 8 bases at J, with 15 bases between. Per germline, CDR1 WNHNN and CDR2 SYGVQD (reference sequence). The CDR3 reads CASSELPGGGEAFF. CDR3 sequence (DNA): TGCGCCAGCAGTGAGCTGCCGGGAGGTGGGGAAGCTTTCTTT.

The chain is built from TRBV13 and TRBJ2-7, with D possibly matching TRBD1 (7 bases). V was trimmed by 7 bases and J by 3 bases, leaving 16 bases between them. The CDR3 spans 14 residues. Germline V gives CDR1 PRHDT, CDR2 FYEKMQ (reference sequence). CDR3: CASTTGRGDYEQYF. In DNA form, the CDR3 reads TGTGCCAGCACCACAGGCAGGGGGGACTACGAGCAGTACTTC.